The TCR beta chain described here comes from a study of cytomegalovirus exposure and HLA in healthy donors. Study-level findings and limits: Fewer N-insertions (relative to the approximately 700-donor mean) were reportedly seen in an Asian-associated ancestry cluster in a later analysis.

Both 60 Vbeta primers and 13 Jbeta primers went into the PCR. Generated by immunoSEQ multiplex PCR, the TCRdb table keeps only in-frame clones and is missing some. The table records approximately 190,000 clones, over 80% of them present only once. The CDR3 is 14 residues long. Germline values: CDR1 SGHTA, CDR2 FQGNSA. In the case of this clone: Its specificity is unknown.

This sequence joins TRBV7-2 and TRBJ2-5; D is possibly TRBD1 (5 bases). The DNA end lines up better with TRBJ2-7; the J call may be wrong. The sequenced sample was PBMCs. This sequence originates from a man aged 25-40 years in good health and CMV-seronegative. The CDR3 protein is CASSLELGRYEQYF. DNA of the CDR3: TGTGCCAGCAGCTTAGAGTTGGGGCGGTACGAGCAGTACTTC.